This TCR beta chain emerged from a study of glioma-infiltrating T cells (dated by TCRdb to about 2016). About the full investigation: TCR alpha- and beta-chain repertoires were sequenced from glioma tissue, non-neoplastic brain tissue and matched peripheral blood mononuclear cells. To measure divergence between tissue and blood T-cell populations, each tissue-infiltrating repertoire was compared with the peripheral blood repertoire of the same patient. The paired cohort was made up of three low-grade glioma patients, 7 or 8 primary glioblastoma patients and three non-glioma patients who contributed non-neoplastic brain tissue. General findings and caveats noted by the study authors: Small numbers underpinned the group comparisons: under ten glioblastoma patients, three low-grade glioma patients and three non-neoplastic patients. Very few CDR3 sequences were found to be shared between tissue and blood, and this scarcity was attributed to high CDR3 diversity and limited sampling. VJ-independent divergence between tissue and blood was lower than expected in non-neoplastic patients but higher than expected in all gliomas, particularly low-grade gliomas.

Only one count was recorded for this clonotype. Its specific antigen is unknown. Per-nucleotide qualities are absent, and no much larger clonotype sits a single base away. Weak support is all one read offers. The iRepertoire nested amplicon-rescue multiplex PCR (arm-PCR) platform was used to amplify TCR alpha and beta CDR3 regions from RNA. The input for one-step reverse transcription and amplification was about 95-400 ng of tissue mRNA or PBMC total RNA. Following bead purification, Illumina adapters were added by a secondary multiplex PCR, and the libraries were gel-purified between 200 and 400 bp. Libraries carried internal 6-nucleotide barcodes used for demultiplexing. Sequencing of libraries was performed on an Illumina MiSeq with 2x220 or 2x250 nucleotide paired-end reads. The authors' pipeline ran thus. Paired reads were merged using FLASH 1.2.11 and were aligned to the GRCh37 human genome using BWA-MEM, after which TRA and TRB reads were extracted. An IMGT-derived reference of cassette sequences and CDR3 motifs, with pseudogenes included, was used for V and J assignment. Reads were translated in three frames, and productive CDR3s were defined by a C…FGXG motif without stop codons. Clonotypes were defined as unique combinations of V-J cassette pair and CDR3 amino acid sequence. Filtering of reads was based on Hamming distance, with the threshold set by the sequence error rate of each sample in mapped regions. In-frame beta chains were kept once TCRdb had trimmed the public reads at Q25 with fastp and called clones with MiXCR. Each entry is one CDR3 protein sequence, shown with its most common DNA and genes. The V and J calls here are based on TCRdb, not the publication. This sample gives 150,000 or so distinct CDR3 sequences in total; roughly two fifths of them show up just once. 20% of the sample belongs to the ten largest clones.

The germline V gene gives CDR1 as MGHRA and CDR2 as YSYEKL. The CDR3, cysteine through phenylalanine, is 16 amino acids long. This entry keeps only the CDR3 DNA: 48 bases, framed from base 1. V loses 1 base of germline sequence and J loses 0 bases, and the interval between the two ends is 10 bases. The rearrangement joined TRBV4-1 to TRBJ1-3, with no reliable assignment of the D segment. Sequences were obtained from glioma tissue, nonneoplastic brain tissue, or PBMCs (not recorded which). The clonotype comes from a human donor with low-grade glioma or glioblastoma, undergoing nonglioma brain surgery, or in good health (not recorded which). Here the CDR3 is given as CASSQVWESSGNTIYF. The DNA reads as follows: TGCGCCAGCAGCCAAGTTTGGGAGAGCTCTGGAAACACCATATATTTT.